These T cell receptor beta chains were read from a single sample in a study of blood T cell repertoires in COVID-19. Assay: immunoSEQ multiplex PCR; the TCRdb copy retains only in-frame clones and omits some. The table lists about 300,000 clones, approximately 84% of them singletons, with less than 4.5% in the top ten. The sample comprised PBMCs or T cells enriched from blood (not recorded which). The receptors were gathered from a man aged 25 to 40 who had recovered from COVID-19. Each CDR3 is given with its conserved first and last residue. Fields, in order: V gene, D gene, J gene, clone size, CDR3 DNA, CDR3 protein. D genes are given only for firm matches. Rows may omit the clone size; those that give it use once, few, many or a size class.

v_gene: TRBV4-1
d_gene: -
j_gene: TRBJ1-2
abundance: once
CDR3nt: TGCGCCAGCAGCCAAGGAACCGGTGGCTACACCTTC
CDR3aa: CASSQGTGGYTF

v_gene: TRBV7-9
d_gene: -
j_gene: TRBJ1-4
abundance: -
CDR3nt: TGTGCCAGCAGCACTCGCGGCGCATCCTTTAATGAAAAACTGTTTTTT
CDR3aa: CASSTRGASFNEKLFF

v_gene: TRBV6-5
d_gene: -
j_gene: TRBJ2-3
abundance: -
CDR3nt: TGTGCCAGCAGTTATGAAGAGGGCGCAGATACGCAGTATTTT
CDR3aa: CASSYEEGADTQYF

v_gene: TRBV3-1/TRBV3-2
d_gene: TRBD1
j_gene: TRBJ2-2
abundance: -
CDR3nt: TGTGCCAGCAGCCAAGGACCGACAGGGCTCGGGGAGCTGTTTTTT
CDR3aa: CASSQGPTGLGELFF

v_gene: TRBV28
d_gene: TRBD1
j_gene: TRBJ1-2
abundance: -
CDR3nt: TGTGCCAGCAGCTCCCTGGCCGGGACAGGGGGTGTCCCTTTC
CDR3aa: CASSSLAGTGGVPF

v_gene: TRBV11-1
d_gene: -
j_gene: TRBJ1-1
abundance: -
CDR3nt: TGTGCCAGCAGCCCCACGTGGAGGACTGAAGCTTTCTTT
CDR3aa: CASSPTWRTEAFF

v_gene: TRBV5-8
d_gene: TRBD1
j_gene: TRBJ2-6
abundance: -
CDR3nt: TGTGCCAGCAGTCGGACAGGGGGAAGCTCTGGGGCCAACGTCCTGACTTTC
CDR3aa: CASSRTGGSSGANVLTF

v_gene: TRBV7-2
d_gene: -
j_gene: TRBJ1-6
abundance: -
CDR3nt: TGTGCCAGCGATGGGCGGGGCTCCTATAATTCACCCCTCCACTTT
CDR3aa: CASDGRGSYNSPLHF

v_gene: TRBV6-5
d_gene: -
j_gene: TRBJ1-6
abundance: -
CDR3nt: TGTGCCAGCAGTTCAGGGGCCTGGAATTCACCCCTCCACTTT
CDR3aa: CASSSGAWNSPLHF

v_gene: TRBV19
d_gene: TRBD2
j_gene: TRBJ2-1
abundance: once
CDR3nt: TGTGCCAGTAGTATGACGGGACTAGCGGTGAATGAGCAGTTCTTC
CDR3aa: CASSMTGLAVNEQFF

v_gene: TRBV29-1
d_gene: TRBD2
j_gene: TRBJ2-1
abundance: -
CDR3nt: TGCAGCGTGTGGACTAGCGGGGCCTGGACCAATGAGCAGTTCTTC
CDR3aa: CSVWTSGAWTNEQFF

v_gene: TRBV7-9
d_gene: TRBD1
j_gene: TRBJ1-5
abundance: -
CDR3nt: TGTGCCAGCAGCTCGGGGACAGCGAGCAATCAGCCCCAGCATTTT
CDR3aa: CASSSGTASNQPQHF

v_gene: TRBV7-2
d_gene: -
j_gene: TRBJ1-3
abundance: -
CDR3nt: TGTGCCAGCAGCTGGTGGAGGGGCACTGGAAACACCATATATTTT
CDR3aa: CASSWWRGTGNTIYF

v_gene: TRBV30
d_gene: -
j_gene: TRBJ1-1
abundance: -
CDR3nt: TGTGCCTGGAGTCCGGGGAACACTGAAGCTTTCTTT
CDR3aa: CAWSPGNTEAFF

v_gene: TRBV6-5
d_gene: -
j_gene: TRBJ2-7
abundance: -
CDR3nt: TGTGCCAGCAGACCCCCTTTTAGGGGCCCCTACGAGCAGTACTTC
CDR3aa: CASRPPFRGPYEQYF